The 8 T cell receptor beta chains below all came from one sample that was sequenced in a study of response to subunit inactivated influenza vaccine. TCRdb recomputed calls from the RT-PCR reads with MiXCR, one row per CDR3 protein. The sample holds 500,000 or so distinct CDR3 sequences, approximately 11% seen once. Sequencing used PBMCs from blood, obtained around seven weeks after vaccination. Every receptor here comes from a man over 45 who received an inactivated influenza vaccine.

The chain is built from TRBV2 and TRBJ2-1; perhaps TRBD2 as D (5 bases). CDR3 length equals 16 residues. V dropped 3 bases and J dropped 5 bases, with 17 bases sitting between them. Germline lookup yields CDR1 SNHLY and CDR2 FYNNEI. This CDR3 is CASSEVKITRNNEQFF. In DNA form, the CDR3 reads TGTGCCAGCAGTGAGGTTAAAATTACTAGAAACAATGAGCAGTTCTTC.

This clonotype was recorded many times. V gene TRBV20-1 combines with J gene TRBJ2-1; 14 positions agree with TRBD2. Trimming cost V 5 bases and J 9 bases; bases outside gene matches: 9. The germline V gene has CDR1 DFQATT and CDR2 SNEGSKA (reference sequence). The CDR3 spans 15 residues. The CDR3 here is CSAFFPGTSGSEQFF. The CDR3, as DNA: TGCAGTGCTTTCTTCCCCGGGACTAGCGGGAGTGAGCAGTTCTTC.

The chain carries TRBV5-1 and TRBJ2-3; 8 bases match TRBD2. Germline V lookup: CDR1 SGHRS, CDR2 YFSETQ. The CDR3 has 17 amino acids. V was pared by 0 bases and J by 1 base, with 7 bases of the junction left unmatched. The CDR3 sequence is CASSLAVDSGGTDTQYF. In DNA, the CDR3 is TGCGCCAGCAGCTTGGCCGTCGATAGCGGGGGCACAGATACGCAGTATTTT.

This clonotype came up a few times. The chain uses TRBV20-1 and TRBJ2-3; 10 nucleotides match TRBD2. Per the germline V gene, CDR1 is DFQATT and CDR2 is SNEGSKA (reference sequence). The CDR3 is made up of 14 amino acids. The trim removed 5 bases at V and 3 bases at J, leaving 5 bases unmatched. CDR3 sequence (DNA): TGCAGTGCTCCAGCGGGAGGGCGGACAGATACGCAGTATTTT. Translated: CSAPAGGRTDTQYF.

This chain connects TRBV5-1 to TRBJ2-5, with 12 positions matching TRBD1. J lost 6 bases, V lost 0 bases, and 6 bases had no gene match. This CDR3 contains 16 residues. Looked up from germline, CDR1 is SGHRS and CDR2 is YFSETQ. In DNA, the CDR3 is TGCGCCAGCAGCTTGGGGGGACAGGGGGCGGAAAAGACCCAGTACTTC. It yields the protein CASSLGGQGAEKTQYF.

This clonotype was detected only a few times. CDR3 in amino acids: CASSQVPSGGEQYF. The CDR3 bases are TGTGCCAGCAGCCAAGTGCCTTCTGGCGGCGAGCAGTACTTC. The rearrangement uses TRBV4-2 and TRBJ2-7, with no clear D. The length of the CDR3 is 14 residues. Germline V gene lookup returns CDR1 LGHNA and CDR2 YNFKEQ. The ends were cut back, 1 base at V and 6 bases at J, with 13 bases in the middle.

This clonotype was observed at least ten times. V is TRBV6-5 and J is TRBJ2-7; D could derive from TRBD1 or TRBD2 (6 bases each). V lost 1 base and J 6 bases, leaving 10 bases between the germline ends. In germline, CDR1 is MNHEY, CDR2 SVGAGI. The CDR3 runs to 13 residues. The CDR3 sequence: CASSYWRGVEQYF. As DNA, the CDR3 is TGTGCCAGCAGTTACTGGAGGGGGGTCGAGCAGTACTTC.

This clonotype was seen more than once but under ten times. For the CDR3, the DNA is TGTGCCAGCAGCTTGATGTTTGGGGGCAGCTACAATGAGCAGTTCTTC. It codes for CASSLMFGGSYNEQFF. V usage is TRBV13 and J usage is TRBJ2-1, with D perhaps TRBD1 (6 bases). Trimming removed 3 bases from V and 3 bases from J, with 15 bases in between. The CDR3 length is 16 residues. Germline loops: CDR1 PRHDT, CDR2 FYEKMQ (reference sequence).